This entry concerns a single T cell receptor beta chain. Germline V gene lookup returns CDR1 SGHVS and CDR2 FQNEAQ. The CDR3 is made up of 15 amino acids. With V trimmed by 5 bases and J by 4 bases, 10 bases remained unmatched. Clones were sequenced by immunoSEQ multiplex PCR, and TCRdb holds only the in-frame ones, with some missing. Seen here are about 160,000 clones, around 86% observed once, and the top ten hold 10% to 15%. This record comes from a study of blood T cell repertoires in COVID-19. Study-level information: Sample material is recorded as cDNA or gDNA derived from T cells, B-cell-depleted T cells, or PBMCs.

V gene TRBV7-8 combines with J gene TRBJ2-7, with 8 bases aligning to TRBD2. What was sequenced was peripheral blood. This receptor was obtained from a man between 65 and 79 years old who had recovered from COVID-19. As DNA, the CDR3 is TGTGCCAGCAGCCCGGGACTAGGTTCACATTACGAGCAGTACTTC. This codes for CASSPGLGSHYEQYF.